This section outlines one T cell receptor (beta chain) sequence together with its context. This clonotype has only a few counts. This receptor's antigen is unknown. No much larger clone exists at a distance of one base, and base qualities are not known. The data stem from a study of blood T cells in healthy people across ages (dated by TCRdb to the mid-2010s). With regard to the full study: In model experiments, template switching captured about one uniquely barcoded TCR beta cDNA molecule for every two T cells. To track age-related changes in TCR beta repertoire diversity, the study relied on deep sequencing normalized with unique cDNA molecular identifiers. Four age groups were formed from the donors: young (average roughly 15 years), middle-aged (just under 40), aged (under 70) and long-lived (about 80). To avoid experimental bias, donors of different ages were spread randomly across the sequencing lanes. Using the same blood draw, the study looked at two additional independent replicas of 1 million unique cDNA reads for two donors, one aged 18 to 30 and the other aged 80 or older.

Broader findings and caveats from the paper: Since profiling was done on bulk unsorted PBMCs, naive and antigen-experienced compartments could not be conclusively compared. Estimates of total diversity from one million sequenced T cells were regarded as lower bounds and underestimates. Because the CMV infection status of the donors was unknown, age-related changes in expanded clonotypes may potentially have been confounded. The long-lived group showed more naive CD4+ T cells, fewer expanded clones and increased TCR diversity than the aged group, suggesting age selection. Observed TCR beta diversity per million T cells fell roughly linearly with age, and a significant reduction was already apparent by age roughly 40. Observed TCR beta diversity correlated strongly with the percentage of naive T cells measured by flow cytometry.

The donors were a few dozen Caucasian individuals from Russia, aged 6 to 90 years, who were systemically healthy. Each donor gave about 9.8 milliliters of peripheral blood, drawn into EDTA-treated Vacutainer tubes. PBMCs were isolated by Ficoll-Paque density-gradient centrifugation, with at least 7 million obtained per sample. Total RNA was extracted from PBMCs with Trizol reagent, with at least 5 micrograms obtained per sample. For every donor, an aliquot of PBMCs went through flow cytometry to measure the percentages of naive CD45RAhigh/CD27high T cells. The library came from 5' RACE. A second PCR of about 7 to 12 cycles was run with a J-beta primer mix and a sample-barcoded 5' primer. Each TCR beta cDNA molecule received a unique molecular identifier from a template-switch 5' adaptor carrying 12 random nucleotides. Each sample yielded at least 2.5 million CDR3-containing paired-end reads. First-strand cDNA was synthesized from all RNA with the Mint cDNA synthesis kit, primed by a TRBC-specific oligonucleotide. After uracil-DNA glycosylase treatment, a first 18-cycle PCR used universal primers M1SS and BC2_uni_R on all cDNA. Per the authors' processing: For normalization, 1 million high-quality reads were randomly selected from each sample, with every read carrying a distinct molecular identifier. Instead of being binned into consensus sequences, reads with shared molecular identifiers were discarded. MiTCR, run with a Q25 quality threshold and the strictest error-elimination algorithm, handled CDR3 identification, clonotype clustering and error correction. Lower-bound total TCR beta diversity was estimated with a nonparametric unseen species model using Euler transformation. The public reads were run again by TCRdb, first through fastp at Q25 and then through MiXCR, and only productive beta chains were kept. Duplicate CDR3 protein sequences are folded into a single record with the most common DNA and genes. The V and J calls were determined by TCRdb, not by the authors. The sample includes some 1,800,000 distinct CDR3 sequences, with about two fifths observed a single time. The ten largest clones take up roughly 23% of the sample.

This receptor was identified in a human donor in good health. The sample consisted of blood.

The DNA reads as follows: TGTGCCAGCAGTTTATCAGGGCAGGGCGACTTTTCGTATGGCTACACCTTC. This yields the protein CASSLSGQGDFSYGYTF. The chain joins TRBV27 to TRBJ1-2; TRBD1 is possibly the D segment (5 matching bases). The CDR3, from cysteine to phenylalanine, totals 17 residues. CDR3 DNA is the only sequence kept; it has 51 bases, read in frame from the first base. V is reduced by 0 bases and J by 5 bases, leaving a spacing of 19 bases between them. The germline V gene (reference sequence) yields MNHEY for CDR1 and SMNVEV for CDR2.